A selection of T cell receptor beta chains follows, all from one sample in a study of beta chain features in type 1 diabetes. Data came from immunoSEQ multiplex PCR; TCRdb stores just in-frame clones and leaves some out. The table includes roughly 180,000 clones, 7.8% detected once. Sequencing used central memory CD4+ T cells from blood. The source is a woman aged 40 to 50 with type 1 diabetes. The CDR3 runs from the conserved cysteine through the conserved F or W. Each record gives: CDR3 DNA, CDR3 protein, J gene, clone size, CDR3 length, V gene, D gene. D genes are given only for firm matches. Clone size is not always given. Where it is, it says once, few, many or a class for expanded clones.

CDR3nt: TGTGCCAGCAGCGACAGGCCTGAGCTTGGCTACACCTTC
CDR3aa: CASSDRPELGYTF
j_gene: TRBJ1-2
abundance: NA
len: 13
v_gene: TRBV2
d_gene: NA

CDR3nt: TGTGCCAGTAGTTGGGGACAGGGGCATGGCTATGGCTACACCTTC
CDR3aa: CASSWGQGHGYGYTF
j_gene: TRBJ1-2
abundance: NA
len: 15
v_gene: TRBV19
d_gene: TRBD1

CDR3nt: TGTGCCAGCAGGGACCTCGGACAGGGCCACAATTCACCCCTCCACTTT
CDR3aa: CASRDLGQGHNSPLHF
j_gene: TRBJ1-6
abundance: NA
len: 16
v_gene: TRBV2
d_gene: TRBD1

CDR3nt: TGTGCCAGCAGGCGGGACCCATCCCCGGGAACTGAAGCTTTCTTT
CDR3aa: CASRRDPSPGTEAFF
j_gene: TRBJ1-1
abundance: NA
len: 15
v_gene: TRBV6-5
d_gene: NA

CDR3nt: TGTGCCAGCAGCTTGAGACTAGCGGGAGGCACAGATACGCAGTATTTT
CDR3aa: CASSLRLAGGTDTQYF
j_gene: TRBJ2-3
abundance: NA
len: 16
v_gene: TRBV5-4
d_gene: TRBD2

CDR3nt: TGTGCCAGCAGAGCCGGGACAGGACTCTATGGCTACACCTTC
CDR3aa: CASRAGTGLYGYTF
j_gene: TRBJ1-2
abundance: few
len: 14
v_gene: TRBV28
d_gene: TRBD1

CDR3nt: TGTGCCAGCAGCTCAGGGGGGACCGCGGCTGAGCAGTTCTTC
CDR3aa: CASSSGGTAAEQFF
j_gene: TRBJ2-1
abundance: few
len: 14
v_gene: TRBV7-3
d_gene: NA

CDR3nt: TGTGCCAGCAAGGGTAGCGGGAGGGAAAATGAGCAGTTCTTC
CDR3aa: CASKGSGRENEQFF
j_gene: TRBJ2-1
abundance: NA
len: 14
v_gene: TRBV6-5
d_gene: TRBD2

CDR3nt: TGTGCCAGCACAGGGCTCCCTCAGGATCAGCCCCAGCATTTT
CDR3aa: CASTGLPQDQPQHF
j_gene: TRBJ1-5
abundance: NA
len: 14
v_gene: TRBV2
d_gene: NA

CDR3nt: TGTGCCAGCACTCCACTCCGGGACAGGGTAAATGAGCAGTTCTTC
CDR3aa: CASTPLRDRVNEQFF
j_gene: TRBJ2-1
abundance: few
len: 15
v_gene: TRBV6-1
d_gene: TRBD1

CDR3nt: TGCGCCAGCAGCCGACGGGACAGGGGGACTGAAGCTTTCTTT
CDR3aa: CASSRRDRGTEAFF
j_gene: TRBJ1-1
abundance: many
len: 14
v_gene: TRBV4-3
d_gene: TRBD1

CDR3nt: TGTGCCAGCAGTGAAGGGGGGGTAGGTGAAAAACTGTTTTTT
CDR3aa: CASSEGGVGEKLFF
j_gene: TRBJ1-4
abundance: few
len: 14
v_gene: TRBV25-1
d_gene: NA

CDR3nt: TGTGCCAGCAGCTCGCAGACAGGGGTGTGGGAGACCCAGTACTTC
CDR3aa: CASSSQTGVWETQYF
j_gene: TRBJ2-5
abundance: few
len: 15
v_gene: TRBV7-9
d_gene: TRBD1

CDR3nt: TGTGCCAGTAGCGGTACGGGCGGGAGGTTCGACAATGAGCAGTTCTTC
CDR3aa: CASSGTGGRFDNEQFF
j_gene: TRBJ2-1
abundance: few
len: 16
v_gene: TRBV19
d_gene: TRBD2

CDR3nt: TGTGCCATCAGTGAACGCCTCGGGGCCTACAATGAGCAGTTCTTC
CDR3aa: CAISERLGAYNEQFF
j_gene: TRBJ2-1
abundance: few
len: 15
v_gene: TRBV10-3
d_gene: NA

CDR3nt: TGTGCCAGCAGCCCTCAGGGTTATGGCTACACCTTC
CDR3aa: CASSPQGYGYTF
j_gene: TRBJ1-2
abundance: NA
len: 12
v_gene: TRBV7-2
d_gene: NA

CDR3nt: TGTGCCAGCAGTTTTGAGCTCCCCCGGCGGTATGAGCAGTTCTTC
CDR3aa: CASSFELPRRYEQFF
j_gene: TRBJ2-1
abundance: NA
len: 15
v_gene: TRBV28
d_gene: NA

CDR3nt: TGCAGCGCCACATATAGCGGGAAGGGGAATGAGCAGTTCTTC
CDR3aa: CSATYSGKGNEQFF
j_gene: TRBJ2-1
abundance: many
len: 14
v_gene: TRBV29-1
d_gene: TRBD2

CDR3nt: TGTGCCAGCAGTTTCTACCAGGGAGGAAATTCACCCCTCCACTTT
CDR3aa: CASSFYQGGNSPLHF
j_gene: TRBJ1-6
abundance: NA
len: 15
v_gene: TRBV27
d_gene: NA

CDR3nt: TGTGCCAGTAGTAGCCGCGGAGTTGGCAATCAGCCCCAGCATTTT
CDR3aa: CASSSRGVGNQPQHF
j_gene: TRBJ1-5
abundance: NA
len: 15
v_gene: TRBV19
d_gene: NA